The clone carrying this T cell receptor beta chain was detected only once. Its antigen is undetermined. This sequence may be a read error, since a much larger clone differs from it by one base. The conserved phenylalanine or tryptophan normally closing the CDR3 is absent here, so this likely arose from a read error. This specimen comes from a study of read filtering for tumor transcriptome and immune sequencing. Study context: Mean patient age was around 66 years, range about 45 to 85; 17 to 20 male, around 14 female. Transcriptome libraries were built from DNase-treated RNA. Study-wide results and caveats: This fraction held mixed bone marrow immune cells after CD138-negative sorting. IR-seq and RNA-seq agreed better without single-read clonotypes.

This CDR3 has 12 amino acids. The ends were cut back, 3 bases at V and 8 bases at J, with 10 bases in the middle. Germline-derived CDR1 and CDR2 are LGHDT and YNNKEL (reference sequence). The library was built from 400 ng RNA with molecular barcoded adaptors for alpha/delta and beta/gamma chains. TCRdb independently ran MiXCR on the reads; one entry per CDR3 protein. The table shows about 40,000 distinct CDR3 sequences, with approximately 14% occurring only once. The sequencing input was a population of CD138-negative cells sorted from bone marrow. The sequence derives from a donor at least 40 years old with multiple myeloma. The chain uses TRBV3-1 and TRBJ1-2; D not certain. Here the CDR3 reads CASSHGFLGYTL. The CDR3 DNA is TGTGCCAGCAGCCATGGCTTTTTGGGCTACACCCTC.